This record looks at one T cell receptor beta chain sequence and its context. The record originates from a study of blood T cell repertoires in COVID-19. Study as a whole: In each case, the material was cDNA or gDNA derived from T cells, B-cell-depleted T cells, or PBMCs.

TCRdb's table, derived via immunoSEQ multiplex PCR, lists solely in-frame clones and lacks some. The repertoire has approximately 99,000 clones, 88% of them found once; the top ten carry roughly 2.3%. The CDR3 has 15 residues. Unmatched junction bases numbered 5, after V lost 2 bases and J lost 2 bases. Per germline, CDR1 SGDLS and CDR2 YYNGEE. V gene TRBV9 combines with J gene TRBJ2-5; 8 bases map to TRBD2. This TCR was recovered from a human donor in a cohort sampled during active COVID-19. Sequenced input: peripheral blood. This chain's CDR3 is CASSVEASGQETQYF. The DNA of the CDR3 is TGTGCCAGCAGCGTTGAGGCTAGCGGGCAAGAGACCCAGTACTTC.